This T cell receptor beta chain was retrieved from a study of CD8 T cells in Susac syndrome. Study-wide points: The study acknowledged a relatively small number of individuals in its TCR sequencing and HLA analysis.

Germline V gives CDR1 GTSNPN, CDR2 SVGIG (reference sequence). The CDR3 contains 13 residues. V was cut by 8 bases and J by 8 bases, with 18 bases left in between. Random hexamers were used to reverse transcribe the RNA input (about 0.5 to 1 ug). By means of immunoSEQ multiplex PCR, TCR beta CDR3 spanning 54 Vbeta and 13 Jbeta underwent amplification. One entry per CDR3 protein, called by TCRdb with MiXCR from the immunoSEQ multiplex PCR reads. The sample contains 150,000 to 200,000 distinct CDR3 sequences, just under 95% of which appear only once. About this clonotype: Its target is not known.

Sequencing of TCR beta was undertaken in CD8+ and CD4+ T cells derived from blood. The receptor's source is a human donor in good health. The V and J genes are TRBV30 and TRBJ1-4, with a tentative D call TRBD1 (5 bases). Sequenced sample: CD4+ T cells from PBMCs. The CDR3 nucleotides read TGTGCCCTGCCCGGGACCGGAGGGGAAAAACTGTTTTTT. The encoded protein is CALPGTGGEKLFF. Full variable domain (rest looked up from reference TRBV30 and TRBJ1-4): SQTIHQWPATLVQPVGSPLSLECTVEGTSNPNLYWYRQAAGRGLQLLFYSVGIGQISSEVPQNLSASRPQDRQFILSSKKLLLSDSGFYLCALPGTGGEKLFFGSGTQLSVL.